These 16 T cell receptor beta chains came from one sample sequenced in a study of cytomegalovirus exposure and HLA in healthy donors. Vbeta (60) and Jbeta (13) primers were used in the PCR. This table comes from immunoSEQ multiplex PCR, and its TCRdb copy is limited to in-frame clones, with some not included. The sample lists approximately 300,000 clones; about four fifths were seen once. The sample comprised PBMCs. These receptors originate from a girl between 2 and 10 years old in good health and CMV-seronegative.

This clone was picked up one time. The V gene is TRBV7-9, the J gene TRBJ2-5, with 10 bases identical to TRBD2. The germline CDR1 and CDR2 sequences are SEHNR and FQNEAQ (reference sequence). The V segment lost 5 bases and the J segment 5 bases; nucleotides outside the gene matches: 17. The length of the CDR3 is 18 residues. CDR3 nucleotides: TGTGCCAGCAGCCCCGAAACCCCTAGCGGGAGAGTTTGGGAGACCCAGTACTTC. Its protein product is CASSPETPSGRVWETQYF.

A few counts support this clone. This sequence joins TRBV20-1 and TRBJ2-5, with D tentatively TRBD1 (5 bases). Deletions cut 8 bases from V and 5 bases from J, with 12 bases between. Per the germline V gene, CDR1 is DFQATT and CDR2 is SNEGSKA (reference sequence). CDR3 length: 11 amino acids. In DNA form, the CDR3 reads TGCAGTTCCATAGGGGTGGAGACCCAGTACTTC. This gives the protein CSSIGVETQYF.

The J gene is TRBJ1-3, the V gene TRBV2; unclear D gene. The CDR3 runs 14 residues. The V end lost 2 bases, the J end lost 5 bases, and 10 bases lay between the germline ends. Germline V gene data show CDR1 as SNHLY and CDR2 as FYNNEI. The CDR3 DNA reads as TGTGCCAGCAGTGAATCCGGGTCTCGAAACACCATATATTTT. Residues: CASSESGSRNTIYF.

The V and J genes are TRBV7-9 and TRBJ1-4, with unresolved D. The length of the CDR3 is 11 residues. Per germline, CDR1 SEHNR and CDR2 FQNEAQ (reference sequence). Trimming left V 5 bases short and J 11 bases short, with 9 bases between. The CDR3 bases are TGTGCCAGCAGCCCCGCGGAGAAACTGTTTTTT. Amino acid sequence: CASSPAEKLFF.

CDR3 DNA sequence: TGCGCCAGCAGCCAGACGACAGGGGTCGGAAACACCATATATTTT. Translated, it gives CASSQTTGVGNTIYF. The chain uses TRBV5-1 and TRBJ1-3, with 8 bases fitting TRBD1. The CDR3 is made up of 15 amino acids. V dropped 4 bases and J dropped 4; count of bases not matched to a gene: 7. Germline CDR1 is SGHRS and CDR2 is YFSETQ.

J is TRBJ2-7 and V is TRBV14; unclear D gene. This CDR3 has 16 residues. Germline V CDR1 and CDR2: SGHDN, FVKESK. V was trimmed by 0 bases and J by 4 bases, leaving 16 bases between them. This chain's CDR3 is CASSQEIGLPLYEQYF. The CDR3 DNA reads TGTGCCAGCAGCCAAGAAATCGGTCTTCCGTTGTACGAGCAGTACTTC.

The chain has TRBV27 and TRBJ2-7, with TRBD2 matching 7 bases. V shed 2 bases, J shed 3 bases, and the junction held 4 bases outside the gene matches. The CDR3 contains 14 residues. Germline lookup yields CDR1 MNHEY and CDR2 SMNVEV (reference sequence). CDR3 region: CASSLAGEGYEQYF. The CDR3 DNA reads as TGTGCCAGCAGTTTAGCGGGAGAGGGCTACGAGCAGTACTTC.

The rearrangement joins TRBV5-1 to TRBJ2-1; 7 positions agree with TRBD2. Germline CDR1 SGHRS, CDR2 YFSETQ. The V gene end was trimmed by 2 bases and the J gene end by 3 bases; junction bases not matched to a gene: 2. The CDR3 runs to 14 residues. CDR3 nucleotide sequence: TGCGCCAGCAGCTTTGGGGGGGACTACAATGAGCAGTTCTTC. Its translation: CASSFGGDYNEQFF.

The chain has TRBV7-9 and TRBJ1-1; no firm D call. The CDR3 extends over 13 amino acids. Trimming took off 10 bases at V and 8 bases at J, with 20 bases between the two ends. The germline V gene has CDR1 SEHNR and CDR2 FQNEAQ (reference sequence). Here the CDR3 DNA reads TGTGCCACCGAGGGCCATTCGGTATTGGAAGCTTTCTTT. Translation: CATEGHSVLEAFF.

The chain recombines TRBV6-5 with TRBJ2-7; D is perhaps TRBD2 (6 bases). The CDR3 is 15 amino acids. CDR1 and CDR2 from the germline V gene are MNHEY and SVGAGI. V lost 5 bases and J lost 3, with 17 bases in between. In nucleotides, the CDR3 is TGTGCCAGCAGTCTGAATCGGAGGGTGGGCTACGAGCAGTACTTC. This sequence encodes CASSLNRRVGYEQYF.

The chain links TRBV18 to TRBJ2-7; perhaps TRBD1 as D (6 bases). The V end lost 3 bases, the J end lost 9 bases, and 21 bases lay between the germline ends. The CDR3 consists of 15 residues. In germline, CDR1 is KGHSH, CDR2 LQKENI. CDR3 DNA sequence: TGTGCCAGCTCACCGGTCGAAAAGGGGGTTTTATGGCAGTACTTC. It specifies CASSPVEKGVLWQYF.

This clone was counted once. The chain is built from TRBV7-9 and TRBJ2-5, with TRBD1 identical over 9 bases. The CDR3 is 16 amino acids. After removal of 4 bases from V and 1 base from J, the junction contained 7 bases not matched to a gene. Germline V gene lookup returns CDR1 SEHNR and CDR2 FQNEAQ (reference sequence). CDR3 coding DNA: TGTGCCAGCAGCTGGGGGACAGGGCGAGGCCAAGAGACCCAGTACTTC. Amino acids: CASSWGTGRGQETQYF.

V and J are TRBV27 and TRBJ2-7; 11 bases match TRBD2. CDR3 length: 16 amino acids. From germline, CDR1 is MNHEY and CDR2 SMNVEV (reference sequence). The V and J ends lost 8 bases and 2 bases, in that order; junction bases with no gene match: 11. CDR3 DNA: TGTGCCAGCCACCAGCTAGCGGGAGGCTTTACCTACGAGCAGTACTTC. Amino acids: CASHQLAGGFTYEQYF.

The rearrangement uses TRBV19 and TRBJ2-1; D remains ambiguous. Trimming shortened V by 5 bases and J by 4 bases, and 15 bases separated the two germline ends. The CDR3 has 15 residues. Germline CDR1 LNHDA, CDR2 SQIVND (reference sequence). CDR3 DNA: TGTGCCAGTAGTGTGATCCGGAGTATGTACAATGAGCAGTTCTTC. Protein product: CASSVIRSMYNEQFF.

The CDR3 sequence: CASPSVSSYNEQFF. The CDR3 bases are TGTGCCAGTCCTAGCGTCAGCTCCTACAATGAGCAGTTCTTC. This sequence joins TRBV2 and TRBJ2-1, with TRBD2 as a possible D gene (6 bases). V lost 9 bases and J 0 bases, leaving 12 bases between the germline ends. There are 14 residues in the CDR3. Germline CDR1 SNHLY, CDR2 FYNNEI.

This clone was counted a few times. The V and J genes are TRBV2 and TRBJ2-5, with 9 bases that match TRBD1. The J call is uncertain, as TRBJ2-7 better fits the DNA end. Per the germline V gene, CDR1 is SNHLY and CDR2 is FYNNEI. The CDR3 runs to 14 residues. The CDR3 coding sequence is TGTGCCAGCAGCCCGGGACAGGGAATTGGCGAGCAGTACTTC. Its translation: CASSPGQGIGEQYF.